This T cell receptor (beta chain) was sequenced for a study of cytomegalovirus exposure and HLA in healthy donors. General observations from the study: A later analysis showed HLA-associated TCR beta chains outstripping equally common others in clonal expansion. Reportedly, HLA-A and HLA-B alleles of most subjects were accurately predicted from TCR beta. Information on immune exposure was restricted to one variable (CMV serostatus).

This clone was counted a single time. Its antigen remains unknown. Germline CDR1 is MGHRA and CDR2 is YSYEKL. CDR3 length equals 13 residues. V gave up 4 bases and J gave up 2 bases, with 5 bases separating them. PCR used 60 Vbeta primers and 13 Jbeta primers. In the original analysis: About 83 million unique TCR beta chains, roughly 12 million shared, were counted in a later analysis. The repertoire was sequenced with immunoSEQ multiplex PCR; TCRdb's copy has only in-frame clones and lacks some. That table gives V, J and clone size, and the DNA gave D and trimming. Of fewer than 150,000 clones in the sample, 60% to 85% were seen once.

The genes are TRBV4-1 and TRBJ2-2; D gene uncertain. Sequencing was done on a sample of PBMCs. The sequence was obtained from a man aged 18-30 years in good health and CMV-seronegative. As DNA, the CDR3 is TGCGCCAGCAGCCTGTCTAACACCGGGGAGCTGTTTTTT. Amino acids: CASSLSNTGELFF.